These T cell receptor beta chains were read from a single sample in a study of blood T cells in healthy people across ages. Each CDR3 protein gets one entry after TCRdb re-called the 5' RACE reads with MiXCR. The profile shows approximately 800,000 distinct CDR3 sequences, approximately 53% of them singletons. Specimen: blood. All receptors come from a man aged 35-49 years in good health. The CDR3 runs from the conserved cysteine through the conserved F or W. Fields, in order: V gene, clone size, J gene, D gene, CDR3 DNA, CDR3 protein. A D gene is named only where the DNA matches it firmly. Clone size appears in some rows only: once, few, many, or a class for an expanded clone.

>TRBV2|once|TRBJ2-3|TRBD1
TGTGCCAGCAGTGGTTTGGGACAGGGGGGATTGTGGCAGTATTTT
CASSGLGQGGLWQYF
>TRBV20-1|.|TRBJ1-2|.
TGCAGTGCCCAGGAGGTTGCCTCAACTGAGCATGGCTACACCTTC
CSAQEVASTEHGYTF
>TRBV11-2|.|TRBJ2-5|TRBD1
TGTGCCAGCAGCCAGACAGGGTTTGGCCAAGAGACCCAGTACTTC
CASSQTGFGQETQYF
>TRBV6-2/TRBV6-3|.|TRBJ1-6|.
TGTGCCAGCAGTTACCCAACCTCAGGGCTTTGGAATTCACCCCTCCACTTT
CASSYPTSGLWNSPLHF
>TRBV27|few|TRBJ2-7|TRBD1
TGTGCCAGCAGTTTAGTGGGACAGGGGGCGTTCGAGCAGTACTTC
CASSLVGQGAFEQYF
>TRBV9|once|TRBJ2-6|.
TGTGCCAGCAGCCCCCGACAGACACCCGGGGCCAACGTCCTGACTTTC
CASSPRQTPGANVLTF
>TRBV9|.|TRBJ2-3|.
TGTGCCAGCAGCGTAGCGCTGTCAGATACGCAGTATTTT
CASSVALSDTQYF
>TRBV27|.|TRBJ1-2|.
TGTGCCAGCAGTTTGAGAGACGGCGGTCGTGGCTACACCTTC
CASSLRDGGRGYTF
>TRBV6-2/TRBV6-3|.|TRBJ2-7|TRBD1
TGTGCCAGCAGTTACACCGGGACAGGGGGCCACGAGCAGTACTTC
CASSYTGTGGHEQYF
>TRBV20-1|once|TRBJ2-7|TRBD2
TGCAGTGCTCGCGCCGGGACTAGCGGGAACGAGCAGTACTTC
CSARAGTSGNEQYF
>TRBV27|few|TRBJ1-1|.
TGTGCCACCCGAGGAGAGGTCGTCACTGAAGCTTTCTTT
CATRGEVVTEAFF
>TRBV20-1|.|TRBJ1-2|TRBD1
TGCAGTGCTAGAGAGCGACAGGGCTCCCTAGCTAACTATGGCTACACCTTC
CSARERQGSLANYGYTF
>TRBV4-3|few|TRBJ1-2|.
TGCGCCAGCAGCCAAGTGTCGTCAGATCCCGGCTACACCTTC
CASSQVSSDPGYTF
>TRBV6-5|few|TRBJ2-5|.
TGTGCCAGCAGTGCGACCCAAGTCCAAGAGACCCAGTACTTC
CASSATQVQETQYF
>TRBV27|.|TRBJ2-7|.
TGTGCCAGCAGTCCGAATTACAGAACCCACGAGCAGTACTTC
CASSPNYRTHEQYF
>TRBV12-3/TRBV12-4|.|TRBJ2-5|TRBD1
TGTGCCAGCAGTTTTTACAGGGGGGAGACCCAGTACTTC
CASSFYRGETQYF
>TRBV28|.|TRBJ2-5|TRBD1
TGTGCCAGCAGTTCCCCGCGACGGGACAGTCAAGAGACCCAGTACTTC
CASSSPRRDSQETQYF